Listed below are T cell receptor beta chains from one sample, sequenced in a study of CD8 T cells in ankylosing spondylitis. MiXCR, run by TCRdb on the 5' RACE reads, gives a single entry per CDR3 protein. The sample carries fewer than 200,000 distinct CDR3 sequences, 15% to 20% recorded once. Sequencing was performed on blood, either unsorted or a sorted T cell fraction (not recorded which). All receptors come from a male donor aged 5-30 years with ankylosing spondylitis or in good health (not recorded which). The CDR3 runs from the conserved cysteine through the conserved F or W. A D gene is named only where the DNA matches it firmly. Size is omitted from some rows. Given values are once, few, many or a class for expanded clones.

abundance	v_gene	j_gene	d_gene	CDR3aa	CDR3nt
many	TRBV5-1	TRBJ2-3	TRBD2	CASNVLGLSGRGDTQYF	TGCGCCAGCAACGTCTTAGGACTTAGCGGGCGAGGAGATACGCAGTATTTT
many	TRBV5-1	TRBJ2-2	TRBD1	CASSLAWTGNTGELFF	TGCGCCAGCAGCTTGGCGTGGACAGGGAACACCGGGGAGCTGTTTTTT
NA	TRBV2	TRBJ2-2	NA	CASSEVPDNTGELFF	TGTGCCAGCAGTGAAGTCCCTGACAATACCGGGGAGCTGTTTTTT
few	TRBV7-2	TRBJ1-5	NA	CASSSRGGNQPQHF	TGTGCCAGCAGCTCACGGGGAGGCAATCAGCCCCAGCATTTT
many	TRBV5-5	TRBJ2-2	NA	CASLSGIGSRGTGELFF	TGTGCCAGCCTTTCCGGAATCGGGAGCCGTGGCACCGGGGAGCTGTTTTTT
many	TRBV5-1	TRBJ1-1	NA	CASQEVNTEAFF	TGCGCCAGCCAGGAGGTTAACACTGAAGCTTTCTTT
many	TRBV6-2/TRBV6-3	TRBJ2-2	NA	CASSNLAGELFF	TGTGCCAGCAGTAACCTTGCCGGGGAGCTGTTTTTT
many	TRBV6-6	TRBJ1-3	NA	CASSASTVNSGNTIYF	TGTGCCAGCAGTGCCTCGACTGTGAACTCTGGAAACACCATATATTTT
many	TRBV6-6	TRBJ2-2	TRBD2	CASITQTSGSTGELFF	TGTGCCAGCATCACACAGACTAGCGGGAGTACCGGGGAGCTGTTTTTT
NA	TRBV7-8	TRBJ2-7	TRBD2	CASSLEAGGAYEQYF	TGTGCCAGCAGCTTAGAAGCGGGAGGGGCCTACGAGCAGTACTTC
many	TRBV11-2	TRBJ2-5	TRBD2	CASSRARSGEETQYF	TGTGCCAGCAGCCGTGCCAGGAGCGGGGAAGAGACCCAGTACTTC
many	TRBV10-3	TRBJ1-3	TRBD1	CAIRPGQGAPGNTIYF	TGTGCCATCAGGCCGGGACAGGGGGCGCCCGGAAACACCATATATTTT
many	TRBV12-3/TRBV12-4	TRBJ1-6	NA	CASSSSGAHSPLHF	TGTGCCAGCAGTTCGTCAGGGGCTCATTCACCCCTCCACTTT
many	TRBV20-1	TRBJ2-5	NA	CSPTGRETQYF	TGCAGCCCCACAGGGAGGGAGACCCAGTACTTC
many	TRBV6-2/TRBV6-3	TRBJ2-6	NA	CASTISGPSGANVLTF	TGTGCCAGCACCATAAGTGGACCCTCTGGGGCCAACGTCCTGACTTTC
few	TRBV12-3/TRBV12-4	TRBJ1-4	NA	CASAGINEKLFF	TGTGCCAGCGCAGGGATCAATGAAAAACTGTTTTTT
many	TRBV29-1	TRBJ1-2	NA	CSVEAPGNYGYTF	TGCAGCGTTGAAGCTCCGGGGAACTATGGCTACACCTTC
NA	TRBV29-1	TRBJ2-1	TRBD2	CSVASRLAKYNEQFF	TGCAGCGTTGCCTCTAGACTAGCTAAATACAATGAGCAGTTCTTC
few	TRBV30	TRBJ1-1	NA	CAWSEGGHTEAFF	TGTGCCTGGAGTGAGGGGGGGCACACTGAAGCTTTCTTT
once	TRBV19	TRBJ2-2	NA	CASSMLGSTGELFF	TGTGCCAGTAGTATGTTAGGGAGCACCGGGGAGCTGTTTTTT
many	TRBV15	TRBJ2-1	TRBD1	CATSRRDSSRDEQFF	TGTGCCACCAGCAGACGGGACAGCTCCAGGGATGAGCAGTTCTTC
NA	TRBV29-1	TRBJ2-1	NA	CSVERHGGRSSVYNEQFF	TGCAGCGTTGAAAGGCATGGAGGGAGAAGTTCGGTTTACAATGAGCAGTTCTTC
NA	TRBV6-2/TRBV6-3	TRBJ1-1	NA	CASSPIKAPWNTEAFF	TGTGCCAGCAGTCCAATAAAAGCGCCCTGGAACACTGAAGCTTTCTTT
many	TRBV5-4	TRBJ2-3	NA	CASSFLSGSTDTQYF	TGTGCCAGCAGCTTCCTATCCGGGAGTACAGATACGCAGTATTTT
many	TRBV25-1	TRBJ2-7	NA	CASSAAAEEEQYF	TGTGCCAGCAGTGCCGCCGCGGAGGAGGAGCAGTACTTC
many	TRBV6-5	TRBJ2-1	NA	CASRPGTIINEQFF	TGTGCCAGCAGGCCCGGGACAATAATCAATGAGCAGTTCTTC
many	TRBV5-1	TRBJ2-2	NA	CASSLSPSEPGELFF	TGCGCCAGCAGCTTGTCCCCCAGCGAGCCCGGGGAGCTGTTTTTT
many	TRBV12-3/TRBV12-4	TRBJ2-7	TRBD1	CASSDTGAYEQYF	TGTGCCAGCAGTGACACAGGGGCGTACGAGCAGTACTTC
many	TRBV5-6	TRBJ1-2	NA	CASSPTGGHYGYTF	TGTGCCAGCAGCCCCACTGGGGGACACTATGGCTACACCTTC
many	TRBV6-2/TRBV6-3	TRBJ2-3	TRBD1	CASRTLDRDTDTQYF	TGTGCCAGCAGAACTTTGGACAGGGACACAGATACGCAGTATTTT
many	TRBV6-5	TRBJ2-1	NA	CASSTGPYNEQFF	TGTGCCAGCAGCACGGGCCCCTACAATGAGCAGTTCTTC
many	TRBV5-1	TRBJ2-3	TRBD2	CASSLVSASGNSDTQYF	TGCGCCAGCAGCTTGGTTTCGGCTAGCGGGAATTCAGATACGCAGTATTTT
many	TRBV20-1	TRBJ2-3	TRBD2	CSAVRSGGNTDTQYF	TGCAGTGCTGTCCGATCGGGAGGTAACACAGATACGCAGTATTTT
many	TRBV20-1	TRBJ2-5	NA	CSARDPKPVSQGGPETQYF	TGCAGTGCTAGAGATCCCAAGCCGGTCTCACAGGGGGGGCCAGAGACCCAGTACTTC
many	TRBV6-6	TRBJ2-2	TRBD2	CASSHRATSGNTGELFF	TGTGCCAGCAGCCACCGCGCGACTAGCGGGAACACCGGGGAGCTGTTTTTT
NA	TRBV7-2	TRBJ2-3	TRBD1	CASSLPSGQGGYTDTQYF	TGTGCCAGCAGCTTACCGAGCGGACAGGGGGGATACACAGATACGCAGTATTTT
NA	TRBV30	TRBJ1-1	NA	CAWSPGNTEAFF	TGTGCCTGGAGCCCGGGGAACACTGAAGCTTTCTTT
NA	TRBV20-1	TRBJ2-3	TRBD2	CSASHGAGGVTDTQYF	TGCAGTGCTAGTCACGGGGCGGGAGGGGTCACAGATACGCAGTATTTT
many	TRBV5-1	TRBJ2-1	TRBD2	CASKLLLAGGPNEQFF	TGCGCCAGCAAGCTACTGCTAGCGGGAGGGCCCAATGAGCAGTTCTTC
many	TRBV20-1	TRBJ2-7	TRBD2	CSASAPGLEIYEQYF	TGCAGTGCTTCCGCCCCGGGACTAGAAATCTACGAGCAGTACTTC
many	TRBV3-1	TRBJ2-1	NA	CASSLGPGEGRAEQFF	TGTGCCAGCAGCCTAGGACCGGGAGAGGGCCGTGCCGAGCAGTTCTTC